This TCR beta chain was found in a study of OX40 agonist ivuxolimab in advanced cancers. The assay was immunoSEQ multiplex PCR, and TCRdb's table has in-frame clones only and misses some. The sample carries tens of thousands of clones, approximately 91% recorded once. The CDR3 loop spans 15 amino acids. V was clipped by 7 bases and J by 9 bases; unmatched bases: 15. Germline lookup yields CDR1 MNHNS and CDR2 SASEGT. The origin of this receptor is an adult with an advanced solid tumor such as melanoma, head and neck, liver or kidney cancer. The rearrangement links TRBV6-1 to TRBJ2-1; 7 nucleotides match TRBD1. Here the sequenced sample was CD4+ or CD8+ T cells sorted from blood, taken in a trial of the OX40 agonist ivuxolimab. The DNA of the CDR3 is TGTGCCAGCACTGACAGGGCAGGGGGATGGGGTGAGCAGTTCTTC. Its translation: CASTDRAGGWGEQFF.